This record concerns one T cell receptor beta chain sequence. The source of the sample is a study of blood T cell repertoires in COVID-19. Study-level background: In each case, the material was cDNA or gDNA derived from T cells, B-cell-depleted T cells, or PBMCs.

In the study's own analysis: By means of reference gene primer amplification, nucleated cell counts were estimated. TCRdb keeps only in-frame clones here, not all; method: immunoSEQ multiplex PCR. That table is the source of V, J and clone size, and D and trimming were worked out from the DNA. Among about 15,000 clones listed, around four fifths were seen once. CDR3 length: 15 residues. J gave up 9 bases and V 5 bases, and 6 bases lay outside the gene matches. The germline V gene has CDR1 LNHDA and CDR2 SQIVND (reference sequence). The genes are TRBV19 and TRBJ2-1, with TRBD2 identical over 14 bases. This clonotype was obtained from a man between 70 and 80 years old with active or convalescent COVID-19. Sample: peripheral blood. CDR3 protein: CASSVWTSGRSEQFF. In DNA form, the CDR3 reads TGTGCCAGTAGTGTCTGGACTAGCGGGAGGTCTGAGCAGTTCTTC.